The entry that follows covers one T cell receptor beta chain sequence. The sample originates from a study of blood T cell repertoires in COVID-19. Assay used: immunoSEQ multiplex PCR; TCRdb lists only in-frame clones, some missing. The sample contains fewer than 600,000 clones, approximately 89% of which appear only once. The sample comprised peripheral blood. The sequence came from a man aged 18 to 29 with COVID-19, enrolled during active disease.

As DNA, the CDR3 is TGCGCCAGCAGCCAAGCGGTAGGGGGGGCCTCCTACAATGAGCAGTTCTTC. Translating gives CASSQAVGGASYNEQFF. This chain connects TRBV4-1 to TRBJ2-1, with D possibly matching TRBD2 (7 bases). The germline V gene has CDR1 MGHRA and CDR2 YSYEKL. The V and J ends lost 1 base and 0 bases respectively, with 13 bases between them. The CDR3 consists of 17 residues.